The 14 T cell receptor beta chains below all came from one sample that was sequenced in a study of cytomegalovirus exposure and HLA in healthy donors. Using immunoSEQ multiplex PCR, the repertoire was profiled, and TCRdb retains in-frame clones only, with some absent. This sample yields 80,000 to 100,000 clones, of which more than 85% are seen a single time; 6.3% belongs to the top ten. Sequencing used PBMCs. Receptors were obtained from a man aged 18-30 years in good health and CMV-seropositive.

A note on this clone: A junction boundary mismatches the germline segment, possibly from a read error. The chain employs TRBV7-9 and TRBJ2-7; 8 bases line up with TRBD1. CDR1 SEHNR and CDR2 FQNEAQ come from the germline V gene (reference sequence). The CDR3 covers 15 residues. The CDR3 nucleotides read TGCGCCAGCAGCCAAGTTTATGACAGGGGCTACGAGCAGTACTTC. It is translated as CASSQVYDRGYEQYF.

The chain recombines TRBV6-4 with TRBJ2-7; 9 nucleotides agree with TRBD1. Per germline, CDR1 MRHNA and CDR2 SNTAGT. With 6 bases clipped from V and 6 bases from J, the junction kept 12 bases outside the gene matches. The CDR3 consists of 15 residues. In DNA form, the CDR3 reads TGTGCCAGCAGCGCCCCGGGACAGGGATCACGCGAGCAGTACTTC. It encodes CASSAPGQGSREQYF.

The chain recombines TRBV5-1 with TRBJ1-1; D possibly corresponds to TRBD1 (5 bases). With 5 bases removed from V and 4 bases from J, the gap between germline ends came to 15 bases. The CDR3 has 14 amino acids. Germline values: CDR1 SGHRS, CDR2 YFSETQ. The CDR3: CASSTGGTSTEAFF. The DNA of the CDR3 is TGCGCCAGCAGTACGGGGGGTACTAGCACTGAAGCTTTCTTT.

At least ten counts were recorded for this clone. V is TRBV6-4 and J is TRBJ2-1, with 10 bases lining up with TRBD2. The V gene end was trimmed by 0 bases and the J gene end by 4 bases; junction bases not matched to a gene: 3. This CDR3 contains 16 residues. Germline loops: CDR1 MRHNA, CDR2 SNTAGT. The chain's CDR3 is CASSDSAGGGYNEQFF. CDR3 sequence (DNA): TGTGCCAGCAGTGACTCAGCGGGAGGGGGATACAATGAGCAGTTCTTC.

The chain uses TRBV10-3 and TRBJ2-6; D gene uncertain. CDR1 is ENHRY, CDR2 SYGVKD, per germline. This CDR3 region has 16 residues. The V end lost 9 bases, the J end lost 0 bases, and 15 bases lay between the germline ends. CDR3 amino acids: CAMTAGATSGANVLTF. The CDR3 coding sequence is TGTGCCATGACCGCAGGTGCTACCTCTGGGGCCAACGTCCTGACTTTC.

The CDR3 here is CASSLVEETQYF. The DNA of the CDR3 is TGTGCCAGCAGCTTAGTAGAGGAGACCCAGTACTTC. The V and J genes are TRBV7-8 and TRBJ2-5; the D is unclear. V was clipped by 1 base and J by 5 bases, with 5 bases between them. CDR1 is SGHVS and CDR2 is FQNEAQ in the germline V gene. The CDR3 loop spans 12 amino acids.

The CDR3 DNA sequence: TGTGCCAGCAGCACGGGACTAGCGGGACAAGAGACCCAGTACTTC. Translation: CASSTGLAGQETQYF. The chain is built from TRBV5-4 and TRBJ2-5; 13 bases match TRBD2. J gave up 2 bases and V 4 bases, and 2 bases lay outside the gene matches. Germline V gene data show CDR1 as SGHNT and CDR2 as YYREEE (reference sequence). The CDR3 runs to 15 residues.

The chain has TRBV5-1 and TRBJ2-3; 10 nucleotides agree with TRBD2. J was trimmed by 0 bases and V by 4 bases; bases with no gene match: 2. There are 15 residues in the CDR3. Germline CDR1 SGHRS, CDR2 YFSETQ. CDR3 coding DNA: TGCGCCAGCAGCCTAGCGGGAGTTAGCACAGATACGCAGTATTTT. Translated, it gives CASSLAGVSTDTQYF.

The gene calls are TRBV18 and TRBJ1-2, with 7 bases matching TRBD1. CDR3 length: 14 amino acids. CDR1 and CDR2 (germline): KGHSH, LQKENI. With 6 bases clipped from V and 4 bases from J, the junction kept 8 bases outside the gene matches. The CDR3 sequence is CASSGGTDPYGYTF. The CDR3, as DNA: TGTGCCAGCTCTGGCGGGACAGATCCCTATGGCTACACCTTC.

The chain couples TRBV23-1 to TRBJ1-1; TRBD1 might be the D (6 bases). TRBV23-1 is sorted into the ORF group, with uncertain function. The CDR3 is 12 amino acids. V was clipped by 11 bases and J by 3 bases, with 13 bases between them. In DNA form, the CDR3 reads TGCGCCGGCTGGGGGGGGCACACTGAAGCTTTCTTT. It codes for CAGWGGHTEAFF.

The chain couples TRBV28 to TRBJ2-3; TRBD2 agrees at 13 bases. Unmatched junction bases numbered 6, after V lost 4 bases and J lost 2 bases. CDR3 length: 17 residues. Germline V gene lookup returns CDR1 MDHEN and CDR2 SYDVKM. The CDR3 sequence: CASSSLGLAGNTDTQYF. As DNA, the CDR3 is TGTGCCAGCAGTTCCTTGGGACTAGCGGGGAACACAGATACGCAGTATTTT.

This CDR3 is CSVDSGTGSGEQYF. CDR3 sequence (DNA): TGCAGCGTTGACAGCGGGACAGGGTCGGGGGAGCAGTACTTC. V and J are TRBV29-1 and TRBJ2-7; 9 nucleotides agree with TRBD1. Germline loops: CDR1 SQVTM, CDR2 ANQGSEA. V lost 3 bases, J lost 7 bases, and 10 bases stayed unmatched. The CDR3 consists of 14 residues.

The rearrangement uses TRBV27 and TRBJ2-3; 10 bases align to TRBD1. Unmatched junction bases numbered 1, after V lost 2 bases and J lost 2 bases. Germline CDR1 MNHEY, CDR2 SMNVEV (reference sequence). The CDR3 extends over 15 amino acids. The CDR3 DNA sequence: TGTGCCAGCAGTTTAGGGACAGGGGACACAGATACGCAGTATTTT. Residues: CASSLGTGDTDTQYF.

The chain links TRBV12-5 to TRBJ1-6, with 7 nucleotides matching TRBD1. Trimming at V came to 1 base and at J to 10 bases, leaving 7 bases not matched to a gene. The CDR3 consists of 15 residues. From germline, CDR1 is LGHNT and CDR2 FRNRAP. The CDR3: CASGLEGGANSPLHF. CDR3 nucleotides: TGTGCTAGTGGTTTGGAAGGGGGCGCGAACTCACCCCTCCACTTT.